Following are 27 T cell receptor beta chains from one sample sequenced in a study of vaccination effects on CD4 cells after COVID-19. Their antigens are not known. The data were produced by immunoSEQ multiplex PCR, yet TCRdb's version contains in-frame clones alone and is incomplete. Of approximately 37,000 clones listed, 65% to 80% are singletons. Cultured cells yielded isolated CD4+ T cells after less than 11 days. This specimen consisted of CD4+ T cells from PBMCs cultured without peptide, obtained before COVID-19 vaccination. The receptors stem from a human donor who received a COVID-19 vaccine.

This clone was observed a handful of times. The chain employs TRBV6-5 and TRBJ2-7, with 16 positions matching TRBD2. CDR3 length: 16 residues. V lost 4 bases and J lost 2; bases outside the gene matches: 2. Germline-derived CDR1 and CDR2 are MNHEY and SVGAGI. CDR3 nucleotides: TGTGCCAGCAGTTGGGGACTAGCGGGGGGGACCTACGAGCAGTACTTC. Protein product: CASSWGLAGGTYEQYF.

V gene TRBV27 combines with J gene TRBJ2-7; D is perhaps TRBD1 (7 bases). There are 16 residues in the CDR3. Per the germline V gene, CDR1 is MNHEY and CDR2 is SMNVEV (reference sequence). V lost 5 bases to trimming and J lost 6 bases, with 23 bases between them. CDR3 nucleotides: TGTGCCAGCAGTCCGTACGGACAGGTCGGAGGGGGCGAGCAGTACTTC. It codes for CASSPYGQVGGGEQYF.

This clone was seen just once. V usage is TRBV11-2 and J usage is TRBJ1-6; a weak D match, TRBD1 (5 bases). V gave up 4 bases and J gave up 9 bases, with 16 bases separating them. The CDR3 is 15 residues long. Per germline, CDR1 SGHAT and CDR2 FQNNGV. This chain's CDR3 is CASSSAPDRRSPLHF. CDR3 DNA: TGTGCCAGCAGCTCTGCCCCTGACAGACGTTCACCCCTCCACTTT.

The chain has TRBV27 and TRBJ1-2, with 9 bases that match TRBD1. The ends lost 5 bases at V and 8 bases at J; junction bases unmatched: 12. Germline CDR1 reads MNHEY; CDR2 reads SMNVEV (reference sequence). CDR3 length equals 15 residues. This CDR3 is CASSRIGTGTYGYTF. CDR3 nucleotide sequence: TGTGCCAGCAGTCGAATCGGGACAGGGACTTACGGCTACACCTTC.

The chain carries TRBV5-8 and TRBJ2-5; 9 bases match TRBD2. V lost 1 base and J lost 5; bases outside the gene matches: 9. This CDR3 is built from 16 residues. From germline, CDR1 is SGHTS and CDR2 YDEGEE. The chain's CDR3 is CASSLLVAGEGETQYF. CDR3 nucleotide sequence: TGTGCCAGCAGCTTGTTGGTAGCGGGAGAGGGGGAGACCCAGTACTTC.

CDR3 nucleotide sequence: TGTGCCAGCAGTTCCGGGACAAATTATTCACCCCTCCACTTT. Translation gives CASSSGTNYSPLHF. V is TRBV28 and J is TRBJ1-6; the D gene is possibly TRBD1 (6 bases). CDR3 length: 14 residues. Germline V gene data show CDR1 as MDHEN and CDR2 as SYDVKM. The V end was cut by 4 bases, the J end by 8 bases, with 12 bases between.

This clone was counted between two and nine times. DNA for the CDR3: TGCGCCAGCAGCTTGGCGACAGGGAACACCGGGGAGCTGTTTTTT. Amino acid sequence: CASSLATGNTGELFF. The rearrangement joins TRBV5-1 to TRBJ2-2; TRBD1 is a possible D gene (6 bases). The germline V gene has CDR1 SGHRS and CDR2 YFSETQ. CDR3 length: 15 residues. The V end was cut by 0 bases, the J end by 1 base, with 7 bases between.

The CDR3: CASSLQAGGWDEQFF. The CDR3 nucleotides read TGTGCCAGCAGCTTACAAGCGGGAGGCTGGGATGAGCAGTTCTTC. The chain joins TRBV7-2 to TRBJ2-1, with 9 bases matching TRBD2. J lost 8 bases, V lost 2 bases, and 7 bases had no gene match. This CDR3 is 15 amino acids long. Germline V gene data show CDR1 as SGHTA and CDR2 as FQGNSA.

CDR3 region: CATNVGAENTEAFF. CDR3 nucleotides: TGTGCCACCAACGTGGGCGCTGAGAACACTGAAGCTTTCTTT. This sequence joins TRBV24-1 and TRBJ1-1; no definite D call. V shed 8 bases and J shed 1 base, with 13 bases lying between them. The CDR3 covers 14 residues. The germline gives CDR1 KGHDR, CDR2 SFDVKD.

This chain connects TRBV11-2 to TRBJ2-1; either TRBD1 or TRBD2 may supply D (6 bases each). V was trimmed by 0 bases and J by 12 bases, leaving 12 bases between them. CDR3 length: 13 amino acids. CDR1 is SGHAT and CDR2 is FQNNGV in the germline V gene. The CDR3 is CASSLDRGQGQFF. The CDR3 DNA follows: TGTGCCAGCAGCTTAGATCGGGGGCAGGGGCAGTTCTTC. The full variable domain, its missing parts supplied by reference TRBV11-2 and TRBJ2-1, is EAGVAQSPRYKIIEKRQSVAFWCNPISGHATLYWYQQILGQGPKLLIQFQNNGVVDDSQLPKDRFSAERLKGVDSTLKIQPAKLEDSAVYLCASSLDRGQGQFFGPGTRLTVL.

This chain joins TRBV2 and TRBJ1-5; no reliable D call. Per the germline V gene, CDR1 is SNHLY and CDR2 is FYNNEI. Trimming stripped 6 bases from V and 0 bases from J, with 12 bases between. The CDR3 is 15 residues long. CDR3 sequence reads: CASSLLTNSNQPQHF. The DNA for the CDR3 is TGTGCCAGCAGCCTCCTAACGAATAGCAATCAGCCCCAGCATTTT.

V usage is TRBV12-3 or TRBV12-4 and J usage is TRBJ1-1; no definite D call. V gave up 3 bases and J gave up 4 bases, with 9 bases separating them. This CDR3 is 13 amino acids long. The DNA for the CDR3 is TGTGCCAGCAGTTTGAACGGCCTCACTGAAGCTTTCTTT. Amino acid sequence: CASSLNGLTEAFF.

CDR3 in DNA: TGTGCCAGCAGTTTAAGCGGGGGAGGTGCCGGGGAGCTGTTTTTT. It specifies CASSLSGGGAGELFF. J is TRBJ2-2 and V is TRBV28, with 8 bases aligning to TRBD2. Trimming took 2 bases from V and 6 from J; bases not matched to a gene: 5. The CDR3 totals 15 residues. Germline CDR1 MDHEN, CDR2 SYDVKM.

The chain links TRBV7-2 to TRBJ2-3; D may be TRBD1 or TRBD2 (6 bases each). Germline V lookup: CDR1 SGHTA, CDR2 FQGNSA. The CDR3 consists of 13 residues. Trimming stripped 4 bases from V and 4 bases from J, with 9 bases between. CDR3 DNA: TGTGCCAGCAGCTGGAGGGGGGCAGATACGCAGTATTTT. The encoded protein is CASSWRGADTQYF.

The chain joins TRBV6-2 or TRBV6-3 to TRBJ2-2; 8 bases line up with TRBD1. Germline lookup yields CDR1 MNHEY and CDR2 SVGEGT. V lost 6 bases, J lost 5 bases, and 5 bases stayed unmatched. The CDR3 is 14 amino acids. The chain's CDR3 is CASSRQGRTGELFF. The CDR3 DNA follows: TGTGCCAGCAGCCGACAGGGGCGGACCGGGGAGCTGTTTTTT.

CDR3: CASSYNLAGEAYEQYF. CDR3 bases: TGTGCCAGCAGTTACAACCTAGCGGGAGAGGCATACGAGCAGTACTTC. The gene calls are TRBV6-5 and TRBJ2-7; TRBD2 aligns across 10 bases. The junction had 8 bases not matched to a gene; V was cut back by 2 bases and J by 4 bases. Germline V gives CDR1 MNHEY, CDR2 SVGAGI. The CDR3 loop spans 16 amino acids.

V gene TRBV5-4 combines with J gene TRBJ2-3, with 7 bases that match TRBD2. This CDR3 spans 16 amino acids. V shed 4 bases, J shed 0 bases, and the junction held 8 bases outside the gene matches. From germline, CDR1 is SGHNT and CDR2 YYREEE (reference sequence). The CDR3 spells CASSPGGSGSTDTQYF. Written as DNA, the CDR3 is TGTGCCAGCAGCCCCGGGGGGAGCGGAAGCACAGATACGCAGTATTTT.

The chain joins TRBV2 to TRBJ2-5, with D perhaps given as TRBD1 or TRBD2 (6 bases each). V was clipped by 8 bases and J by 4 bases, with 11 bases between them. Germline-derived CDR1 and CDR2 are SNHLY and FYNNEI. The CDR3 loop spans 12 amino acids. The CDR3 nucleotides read TGTGCCAGCGGCAAGGGGGGAGAGACCCAGTACTTC. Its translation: CASGKGGETQYF.

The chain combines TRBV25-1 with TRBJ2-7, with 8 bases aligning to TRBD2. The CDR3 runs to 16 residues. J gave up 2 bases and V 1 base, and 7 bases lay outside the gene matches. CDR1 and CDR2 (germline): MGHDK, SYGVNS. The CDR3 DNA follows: TGTGCCAGCAGTGAATCAGGTAGCGGGGCCCCCTACGAGCAGTACTTC. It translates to CASSESGSGAPYEQYF.

CDR3 amino acids: CASSLKAGGADTQYF. The CDR3 DNA sequence: TGTGCCAGCAGCTTAAAAGCGGGGGGAGCAGATACGCAGTATTTT. The chain combines TRBV7-3 with TRBJ2-3; 9 nucleotides line up with TRBD2. V shed 1 base and J 4 bases; nucleotides not matched to a gene: 3. The CDR3 is 15 residues long. Germline CDR1 is SGHTA and CDR2 is FQGTGA.

The CDR3 is CAWSPGYSGNTIYF. For the CDR3, the DNA is TGTGCCTGGAGTCCCGGATACTCTGGAAACACCATATATTTT. The J gene is TRBJ1-3, the V gene TRBV30; D is undetermined. Per the germline V gene, CDR1 is GTSNPN and CDR2 is SVGIG (reference sequence). This CDR3 contains 14 residues. Trimming shortened V by 2 bases and J by 0 bases, and 8 bases separated the two germline ends.

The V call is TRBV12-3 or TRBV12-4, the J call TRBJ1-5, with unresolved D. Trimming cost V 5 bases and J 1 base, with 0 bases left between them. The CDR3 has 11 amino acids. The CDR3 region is CASSSNQPQHF. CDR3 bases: TGTGCCAGCAGTAGCAATCAGCCCCAGCATTTT.

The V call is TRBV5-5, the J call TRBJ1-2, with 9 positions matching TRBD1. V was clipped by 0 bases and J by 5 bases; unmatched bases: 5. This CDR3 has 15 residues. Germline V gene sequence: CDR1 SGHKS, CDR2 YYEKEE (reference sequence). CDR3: CASSLDNRGPYGYTF. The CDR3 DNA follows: TGTGCCAGCAGCTTGGATAACAGGGGGCCTTATGGCTACACCTTC.

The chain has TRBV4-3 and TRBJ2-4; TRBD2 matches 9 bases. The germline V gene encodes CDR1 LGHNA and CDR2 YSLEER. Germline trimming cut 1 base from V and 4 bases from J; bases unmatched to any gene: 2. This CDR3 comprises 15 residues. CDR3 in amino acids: CASSQVAGAKNIQYF. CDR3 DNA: TGCGCCAGCAGCCAAGTAGCGGGGGCTAAAAACATTCAGTACTTC.

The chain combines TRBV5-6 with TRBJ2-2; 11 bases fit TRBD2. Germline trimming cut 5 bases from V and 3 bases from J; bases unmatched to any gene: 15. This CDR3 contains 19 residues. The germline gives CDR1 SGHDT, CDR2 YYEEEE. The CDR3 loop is CASSLPGTSGKYDTGELFF. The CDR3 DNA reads TGTGCCAGCAGTCTCCCCGGGACTAGCGGCAAATACGACACCGGGGAGCTGTTTTTT.

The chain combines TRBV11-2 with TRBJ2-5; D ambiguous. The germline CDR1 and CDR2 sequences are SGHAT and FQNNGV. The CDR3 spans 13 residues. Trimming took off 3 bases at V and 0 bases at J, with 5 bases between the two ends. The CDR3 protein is CASSLIYQETQYF. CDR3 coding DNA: TGTGCCAGCAGCTTGATCTACCAAGAGACCCAGTACTTC.

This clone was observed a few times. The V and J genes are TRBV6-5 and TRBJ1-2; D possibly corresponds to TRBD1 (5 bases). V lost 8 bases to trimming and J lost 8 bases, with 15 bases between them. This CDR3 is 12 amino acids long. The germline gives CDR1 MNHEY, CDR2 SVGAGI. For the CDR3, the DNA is TGTGCCAGCCAGGGCGGGGAGGGGGGCTACACCTTC. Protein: CASQGGEGGYTF.